This is a list of T cell receptor beta chains from one sample in a study of blood T cell repertoires in COVID-19. TCRdb's copy holds only in-frame clones and misses some; the assay was immunoSEQ multiplex PCR. The sample lists a few hundred thousand clones, about 90% seen once, with under 3% in the top ten. What was sequenced was PBMCs or T cells enriched from blood (not recorded which). The receptors stem from a woman in her thirties who had recovered from COVID-19. The CDR3 runs from the conserved cysteine through the conserved F or W.

j_call v_call cdr3_aa
TRBJ1-4 TRBV5-1 CASSLSATNEKLFF
TRBJ1-5 TRBV5-6 CASSFRQGKGEQPQHF
TRBJ1-5 TRBV27 CATADSNQPQHF
TRBJ2-7 TRBV4-2 CASSTQGDEQYF
TRBJ2-3 TRBV27 CASSRLGHSARLRTDTQYF
TRBJ2-2 TRBV14 CASSQGRGELFF
TRBJ2-3 TRBV18 CASSPARAGVTDTQYF
TRBJ1-2 TRBV30 CAWSPQGGGYTF
TRBJ2-3 TRBV7-6 CASSLALAGGYTDTQYF
TRBJ1-4 TRBV5-1 CASSSGETLEKLFF